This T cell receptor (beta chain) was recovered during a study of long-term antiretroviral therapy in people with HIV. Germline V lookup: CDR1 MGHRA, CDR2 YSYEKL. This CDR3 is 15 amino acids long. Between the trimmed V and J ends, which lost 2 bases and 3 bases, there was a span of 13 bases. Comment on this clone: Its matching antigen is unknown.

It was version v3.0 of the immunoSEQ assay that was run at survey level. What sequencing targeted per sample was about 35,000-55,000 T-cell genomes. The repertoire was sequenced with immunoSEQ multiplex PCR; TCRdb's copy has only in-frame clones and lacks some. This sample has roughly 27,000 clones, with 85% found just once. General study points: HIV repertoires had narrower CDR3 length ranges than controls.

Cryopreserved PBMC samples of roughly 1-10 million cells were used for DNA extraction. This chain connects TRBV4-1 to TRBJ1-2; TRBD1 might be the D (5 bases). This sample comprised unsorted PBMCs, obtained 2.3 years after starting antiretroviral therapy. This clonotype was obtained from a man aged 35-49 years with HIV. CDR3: CASSQNRDGDYGYTF. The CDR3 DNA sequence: TGCGCCAGCAGCCAAAACCGGGACGGGGACTATGGCTACACCTTC.